This passage covers 32 T cell receptor beta chains from one sample sequenced in a study of response to subunit inactivated influenza vaccine. Via MiXCR, TCRdb re-called the RT-PCR reads, giving one row per CDR3 protein. The profile shows about 500,000 distinct CDR3 sequences, 10% to 15% of them singletons. The specimen comprised PBMCs from blood, sampled roughly 6 weeks after vaccination. These receptors all come from a man in his fifties or sixties who received an inactivated influenza vaccine.

The gene calls are TRBV12-3 or TRBV12-4 and TRBJ2-7; 7 bases match TRBD2. Germline trimming cut 3 bases from V and 3 bases from J; bases unmatched to any gene: 5. CDR3 size: 14 residues. The CDR3 loop is CASSFGGSDYEQYF. The CDR3 DNA follows: TGTGCCAGCAGTTTTGGCGGGAGTGACTACGAGCAGTACTTC.

This chain links TRBV10-3 with TRBJ2-3, with 9 bases fitting TRBD2. V shed 10 bases and J 6 bases; nucleotides not matched to a gene: 11. Germline V gene lookup returns CDR1 ENHRY and CDR2 SYGVKD. CDR3 size: 14 residues. This chain's CDR3 is CATQSAGGPDTQYF. In nucleotides, the CDR3 is TGTGCCACCCAAAGTGCGGGGGGGCCCGATACGCAGTATTTT.

Notes on this clonotype: A much larger clone sits a single nucleotide away, making a read error possible. CDR3 sequence reads: CCARAWAYGEDLGELFF. The CDR3 DNA follows: TGCTGTGCTAGAGCCTGGGCCTACGGGGAGGACCTGGGGGAGCTGTTTTTT. This sequence joins TRBV20-1 and TRBJ2-2; D may be TRBD2 (6 bases). This CDR3 is built from 17 residues. From germline, CDR1 is DFQATT and CDR2 SNEGSKA (reference sequence).

The chain links TRBV7-8 to TRBJ2-5; tentatively, D is TRBD1 (5 bases). The germline V gene encodes CDR1 SGHVS and CDR2 FQNEAQ. The CDR3 totals 15 residues. The V end was cut by 2 bases, the J end by 5 bases, with 15 bases between. CDR3 in amino acids: CASSLNAGYSETQYF. The DNA of the CDR3 is TGTGCCAGCAGCTTAAACGCAGGGTATTCGGAGACCCAGTACTTC. The variable domain in full, completed from reference TRBV7-8 and TRBJ2-5, reads GAGVSQSPRYKVAKRGQDVALRCDPISGHVSLFWYQQALGQGPEFLTYFQNEAQLDKSGLPSDRFFAERPEGSVSTLKIQRTQQEDSAVYLCASSLNAGYSETQYFGPGTRLLVL.

This clonotype was found a few times. V is TRBV11-2 and J is TRBJ2-7; D uncertain. Between the trimmed V and J ends, which lost 0 bases and 2 bases, there was a span of 5 bases. This CDR3 has 13 amino acids. Per germline, CDR1 SGHAT and CDR2 FQNNGV. CDR3 residues: CASSLEIPYEQYF. The DNA of the CDR3 is TGTGCCAGCAGCTTAGAGATACCCTACGAGCAGTACTTC.

In this sample, this clonotype turned up a few times. V usage is TRBV10-1 and J usage is TRBJ2-5, with no clear D. CDR3 length: 13 amino acids. V lost 5 bases and J 3 bases, leaving 10 bases between the germline ends. CDR1 is WNHNN, CDR2 SYGVQD, per germline (reference sequence). The CDR3 sequence: CASSNGVKETQYF. The CDR3 bases are TGCGCCAGCAGTAATGGGGTCAAAGAGACCCAGTACTTC.

This clonotype was seen a handful of times. The chain joins TRBV7-2 to TRBJ2-3; 13 positions agree with TRBD2. Germline assignment: CDR1 SGHTA and CDR2 FQGNSA. The trim removed 5 bases at V and 4 bases at J, leaving 6 bases unmatched. The CDR3 covers 16 residues. The DNA for the CDR3 is TGTGCCAGCAGCACCCGGACTAGCGGGAGATCAGATACGCAGTATTTT. As protein: CASSTRTSGRSDTQYF.

Points on this clonotype: A read error may produce the germline difference seen at one junction end. This chain links TRBV12-3 or TRBV12-4 with TRBJ1-3, with a possible D match to TRBD1 (5 bases). The length of the CDR3 is 15 residues. The CDR3 DNA reads TGTGCCAGCAGCCGCGACAGCCACTCTGGAAACACCATATTTTTT. Its protein is CASSRDSHSGNTIFF.

The rearrangement links TRBV4-1 to TRBJ1-4; D unresolved. The CDR3 length is 16 residues. Trimming removed 1 base at V and 4 bases at J, with 13 bases between. Germline V CDR1 and CDR2: MGHRA, YSYEKL. The CDR3 is CASSQGTAVLNEKLFF. The CDR3 bases are TGCGCCAGCAGCCAAGGGACGGCGGTCCTTAATGAAAAACTGTTTTTT.

A few counts support this clonotype. The V gene is TRBV20-1, the J gene TRBJ2-3; D possibly matches TRBD1 or TRBD2 (5 bases each). Germline CDR1 and CDR2: DFQATT and SNEGSKA (reference sequence). The CDR3 has 12 residues. V was shortened by 6 bases and J by 6 bases, with 13 bases between the two germline ends. The CDR3, as DNA: TGCAGTGCCGTCGGGGCTTCGGATACGCAGTATTTT. It is translated as CSAVGASDTQYF.

This clonotype was seen more than once but under ten times. DNA of the CDR3: TGCGCCAGCAGCCAAGAAGGACACACCTCTGGGGCCAACGTCCTGACTTTC. Translating gives CASSQEGHTSGANVLTF. V gene TRBV4-3 combines with J gene TRBJ2-6; tentatively, D is TRBD1 (5 bases). CDR1 and CDR2 (germline): LGHNA, YSLEER. V was shortened by 0 bases and J by 0 bases, with 9 bases between the two germline ends. The CDR3 runs 17 residues.

This clonotype was observed a handful of times. The gene calls are TRBV20-1 and TRBJ2-5, with D possibly TRBD1 on 5 matching bases. In germline, CDR1 is DFQATT, CDR2 SNEGSKA (reference sequence). The CDR3 has 13 residues. Trimming left V 1 base short and J 3 bases short, with 9 bases between. CDR3 DNA sequence: TGCAGTGCTAGAGGGACACAGAAAGAGACCCAGTACTTC. Protein sequence: CSARGTQKETQYF.

As DNA, the CDR3 is TGTGCCAGCAGCGTAGGGCCAACCCGGGGCGATTATGGCTACACCTTC. Its translation: CASSVGPTRGDYGYTF. V is TRBV9 and J is TRBJ1-2; D may be TRBD1 (5 bases). The CDR3 has 16 amino acids. Germline-derived CDR1 and CDR2 are SGDLS and YYNGEE. V gave up 0 bases and J gave up 5 bases, with 17 bases separating them.

This clonotype was counted at least ten times. The gene calls are TRBV28 and TRBJ2-1; maybe TRBD1 (5 bases). The V gene's germline CDR1 is MDHEN and CDR2 SYDVKM. Trimming shortened V by 5 bases and J by 12 bases, and 17 bases separated the two germline ends. The CDR3 has 13 residues. The CDR3 loop reads CASSPRGGSGQFF. CDR3 nucleotide sequence: TGTGCCAGCAGTCCAAGGGGTGGTTCGGGGCAGTTCTTC.

This clonotype was seen many times. The V call is TRBV29-1, the J call TRBJ1-2; 11 nucleotides align to TRBD1. The J segment lost 4 bases and the V segment lost 7 bases, leaving 5 bases of the junction unmatched. The CDR3 covers 13 residues. Germline CDR1 SQVTM, CDR2 ANQGSEA. The CDR3 DNA sequence: TGCAGCGCAGGACAGGGGGCAGTCTATGGCTACACCTTC. Residues: CSAGQGAVYGYTF.

This chain connects TRBV5-1 to TRBJ2-5; TRBD2 agrees at 12 bases. Germline V gene lookup returns CDR1 SGHRS and CDR2 YFSETQ. The V segment lost 4 bases and the J segment 2 bases; nucleotides outside the gene matches: 6. The CDR3 sequence is 16 residues long. The CDR3 sequence is CASSPWTSGTQETQYF. The CDR3 coding sequence is TGCGCCAGCAGCCCCTGGACTAGCGGGACGCAAGAGACCCAGTACTTC.

This clonotype has more than one count but fewer than ten. The chain carries TRBV6-5 and TRBJ2-2; 10 positions match TRBD1. The V gene's germline CDR1 is MNHEY and CDR2 SVGAGI. There are 16 residues in the CDR3. The V segment lost 6 bases and the J segment 3 bases; nucleotides outside the gene matches: 7. CDR3 sequence: CASRSRQGAHTGELFF. The CDR3, as DNA: TGTGCCAGCAGATCTCGACAGGGGGCTCACACCGGGGAGCTGTTTTTT.

This chain links TRBV5-5 with TRBJ2-3; 11 bases fit TRBD1. The CDR3 has 16 residues. Germline CDR1 and CDR2: SGHKS and YYEKEE (reference sequence). J was trimmed by 0 bases and V by 4 bases; bases with no gene match: 4. As DNA, the CDR3 is TGTGCCAGCAGCCCCGGACAGGGGGCTAGCACAGATACGCAGTATTTT. As protein: CASSPGQGASTDTQYF.

This clonotype occurred many times. The rearrangement uses TRBV12-3 or TRBV12-4 and TRBJ2-3; 12 positions agree with TRBD2. The V and J ends lost 3 bases and 4 bases, in that order; junction bases with no gene match: 2. This CDR3 has 15 amino acids. CDR3 residues: CASSLASGGADTQYF. The DNA of the CDR3 is TGTGCCAGCAGTTTGGCTAGCGGGGGGGCAGATACGCAGTATTTT.

The gene calls are TRBV7-2 and TRBJ2-5; 7 nucleotides match TRBD1. CDR3 size: 12 residues. Trimming at V came to 5 bases and at J to 4 bases, leaving 1 base not matched to a gene. Germline V gene data show CDR1 as SGHTA and CDR2 as FQGNSA. CDR3 nucleotides: TGTGCCAGCAGCGCAGGGGGAGAGACCCAGTACTTC. It is translated as CASSAGGETQYF. Variable domain in full (rest from reference TRBV7-2 and TRBJ2-5): GAGVSQSPSNKVTEKGKDVELRCDPISGHTALYWYRQSLGQGLEFLIYFQGNSAPDKSGLPSDRFSAERTGGSVSTLTIQRTQQEDSAVYLCASSAGGETQYFGPGTRLLVL.

This chain links TRBV29-1 with TRBJ2-4; the D call may be TRBD1 or TRBD2 (5 bases each). V was pared by 1 base and J by 7 bases, with 14 bases between. This CDR3 is 14 amino acids long. Germline CDR1 is SQVTM and CDR2 is ANQGSEA. In DNA, the CDR3 is TGCAGCGTTGAAGGGTCATCGGGGCGGAACATTCAGTACTTC. As protein: CSVEGSSGRNIQYF.

This clonotype appeared many times. This chain connects TRBV11-2 to TRBJ1-6, with D unclear. V shed 0 bases and J shed 9 bases, with 12 bases lying between them. The germline gives CDR1 SGHAT, CDR2 FQNNGV. The CDR3 spans 15 residues. The CDR3 reads CASSLEGRSGSPLHF. CDR3 nucleotides: TGTGCCAGCAGCTTAGAGGGCAGGAGTGGTTCACCCCTCCACTTT. Variable domain in full (rest from reference TRBV11-2 and TRBJ1-6): EAGVAQSPRYKIIEKRQSVAFWCNPISGHATLYWYQQILGQGPKLLIQFQNNGVVDDSQLPKDRFSAERLKGVDSTLKIQPAKLEDSAVYLCASSLEGRSGSPLHFGNGTRLTVT.

There are many counts of this clonotype. V and J are TRBV4-3 and TRBJ2-7; D is uncertain. The V gene lost 1 base and the J gene lost 1 base, with 8 bases spanning the gap. CDR3 length: 14 amino acids. Germline lookup yields CDR1 LGHNA and CDR2 YSLEER. The CDR3 DNA reads as TGCGCCAGCAGCCAAGTCGCCAGGTCCTACGAGCAGTACTTC. This gives the protein CASSQVARSYEQYF.

This clonotype came up many times. This chain uses TRBV28 with TRBJ1-5; the match to TRBD1 covers 8 bases. V lost 6 bases to trimming and J lost 2 bases; unmatched junction nucleotides: 6. The CDR3 contains 15 residues. Germline CDR1 and CDR2: MDHEN and SYDVKM. CDR3 in amino acids: CASRIRGLRNQPQHF. CDR3 nucleotide sequence: TGTGCCAGCAGGATCAGGGGGCTCCGCAATCAGCCCCAGCATTTT. Supplemented by reference TRBV28 and TRBJ1-5, the full variable domain reads DVKVTQSSRYLVKRTGEKVFLECVQDMDHENMFWYRQDPGLGLRLIYFSYDVKMKEKGDIPEGYSVSREKKERFSLILESASTNQTSMYLCASRIRGLRNQPQHFGDGTRLSIL.

The sample holds many counts of this clonotype. V usage is TRBV5-1 and J usage is TRBJ1-2, with D unresolved. Germline CDR1 reads SGHRS; CDR2 reads YFSETQ. Trimming cost V 0 bases and J 8 bases, with 11 bases left between them. The CDR3 has 13 residues. The CDR3 protein is CASSLGSTAGYTF. As DNA, the CDR3 is TGCGCCAGCAGCTTGGGATCAACAGCGGGCTACACCTTC.

This sequence joins TRBV4-3 and TRBJ2-5; D is possibly TRBD1 or TRBD2 (6 bases each). Trimming removed 0 bases at V and 4 bases at J, with 12 bases between. The CDR3 is 15 residues long. The V gene's germline CDR1 is LGHNA and CDR2 YSLEER. The CDR3 sequence is CASSQEDRGRETQYF. In DNA, the CDR3 is TGCGCCAGCAGCCAAGAAGATCGGGGGCGAGAGACCCAGTACTTC.

The gene calls are TRBV12-3 or TRBV12-4 and TRBJ1-5, with a possible D match to TRBD1 (5 bases). V was cut by 2 bases and J by 6 bases, with 11 bases left in between. CDR3 length equals 14 residues. The CDR3 bases are TGTGCCAGCAGTTTAATGGGACGCATTCAGCCCCAGCATTTT. It yields the protein CASSLMGRIQPQHF.

The gene calls are TRBV20-1 and TRBJ2-7; 10 bases are a match to TRBD2. V dropped 3 bases and J dropped 3; count of bases not matched to a gene: 2. CDR3 length: 13 amino acids. Germline-derived CDR1 and CDR2 are DFQATT and SNEGSKA (reference sequence). The CDR3 nucleotides read TGCAGTGCTAGTAGCGGGGGGTTCTACGAGCAGTACTTC. Encoded protein: CSASSGGFYEQYF.

This chain connects TRBV5-1 to TRBJ2-7, with TRBD1 matching 8 bases. This CDR3 spans 15 amino acids. J lost 4 bases, V lost 2 bases, and 8 bases had no gene match. Per the germline V gene, CDR1 is SGHRS and CDR2 is YFSETQ. CDR3 amino acids: CASSLPGQALYEQYF. In DNA, the CDR3 is TGCGCCAGCAGCTTACCGGGACAGGCACTATACGAGCAGTACTTC.

This clonotype was picked up many times. The rearrangement links TRBV10-3 to TRBJ1-1, with 8 bases fitting TRBD1. V lost 6 bases, J lost 0 bases, and 6 bases stayed unmatched. Germline lookup yields CDR1 ENHRY and CDR2 SYGVKD. The CDR3 is 15 amino acids. CDR3 sequence reads: CAIRTGTGMNTEAFF. Here the CDR3 DNA reads TGTGCCATCAGGACGGGGACAGGCATGAACACTGAAGCTTTCTTT.

This chain joins TRBV29-1 and TRBJ1-1, with D unresolved. The V and J ends lost 8 bases and 0 bases respectively, with 16 bases between them. The CDR3 is 14 amino acids. Germline CDR1 SQVTM, CDR2 ANQGSEA. The CDR3 nucleotides are TGCAGCCACCTAGGCCACCGATTGAACACTGAAGCTTTCTTT. It specifies CSHLGHRLNTEAFF.

The chain couples TRBV20-1 to TRBJ2-7; 11 nucleotides line up with TRBD2. Germline CDR1 reads DFQATT; CDR2 reads SNEGSKA (reference sequence). The CDR3 is 16 amino acids. V lost 2 bases, J lost 7 bases, and 13 bases stayed unmatched. The CDR3: CSARPPTSGTLGEQYF. The CDR3 region has the DNA TGCAGTGCTAGACCACCGACTAGCGGGACATTAGGGGAGCAGTACTTC.